Listed below are T cell receptor beta chains from one sample, sequenced in a study of blood T cell repertoires in COVID-19. Repertoires were generated with immunoSEQ multiplex PCR, while TCRdb's copy carries only in-frame clones and drops some. The sample yields about 140,000 clones, roughly 85% seen once. The sequencing input was peripheral blood. The receptors stem from a man in his sixties with acute or convalescent COVID-19. Each CDR3 is given with its conserved first and last residue. The D gene is left open where the match is weak. Size values are once, few and many counts, or a class for expanded clones, and some rows have none.

abundance: -; v_gene: TRBV18; j_gene: TRBJ2-7; d_gene: TRBD1; CDR3nt: TGTGCCAGCTCACCACCAGGACAGGGACGAAACGAGCAGTACTTC; CDR3aa: CASSPPGQGRNEQYF
abundance: few; v_gene: TRBV6-4; j_gene: TRBJ1-1; d_gene: TRBD1; CDR3nt: TGTGCCAGCAGTGTCCTAACCGGGACAGGGGGCACTGAAGCTTTCTTT; CDR3aa: CASSVLTGTGGTEAFF
abundance: -; v_gene: TRBV4-3; j_gene: TRBJ2-3; d_gene: TRBD2; CDR3nt: TGCGCCAGCAGCCAAGAACCCAGCGGGAGATTCACAGATACGCAGTATTTT; CDR3aa: CASSQEPSGRFTDTQYF
abundance: -; v_gene: TRBV18; j_gene: TRBJ2-3; d_gene: -; CDR3nt: TGTGCCAGCTCAGACAGAAGCACAGATACGCAGTATTTT; CDR3aa: CASSDRSTDTQYF
abundance: -; v_gene: TRBV30; j_gene: TRBJ2-7; d_gene: TRBD1; CDR3nt: TGTGCCTGGCGGACCCGGCAGGGGGTGGGGGAGCAGTACTTC; CDR3aa: CAWRTRQGVGEQYF
abundance: once; v_gene: TRBV28; j_gene: TRBJ1-2; d_gene: TRBD1; CDR3nt: TGTGCCAGCAGTTTCGTAGGGACAGGGTCCTATGGCTACACCTTC; CDR3aa: CASSFVGTGSYGYTF
abundance: -; v_gene: TRBV10-3; j_gene: TRBJ2-5; d_gene: -; CDR3nt: TGTGCCATCAGTGGCGGGAAAGAGACCCAGTACTTC; CDR3aa: CAISGGKETQYF
abundance: -; v_gene: TRBV10-2; j_gene: TRBJ1-1; d_gene: -; CDR3nt: TGCGCCAGCACAAGGGGGAGGGGACGGAGGAACACTGAAGCTTTCTTT; CDR3aa: CASTRGRGRRNTEAFF
abundance: few; v_gene: TRBV10-3; j_gene: TRBJ2-2; d_gene: TRBD2; CDR3nt: TGTGCCATCAGTGAGTCGGTAATAGCGGGAGGCACCGGGGAGCTGTTTTTT; CDR3aa: CAISESVIAGGTGELFF
abundance: -; v_gene: TRBV6-5; j_gene: TRBJ2-1; d_gene: -; CDR3nt: TGTGCCAGCAGTTACTCGTCCAGGGGCGCGTATAATGAGCAGTTCTTC; CDR3aa: CASSYSSRGAYNEQFF
abundance: few; v_gene: TRBV7-2; j_gene: TRBJ1-1; d_gene: TRBD1; CDR3nt: TGTGCCAGCAGCCCAGAGACAGGGTACACTGAAGCTTTCTTT; CDR3aa: CASSPETGYTEAFF
abundance: -; v_gene: TRBV4-2; j_gene: TRBJ1-2; d_gene: -; CDR3nt: TGTGCCAGCAGCCAAGAGAGAGACGGGACAACGGCCCCGGGCGGCTACACCTTC; CDR3aa: CASSQERDGTTAPGGYTF
abundance: -; v_gene: TRBV5-4; j_gene: TRBJ2-3; d_gene: TRBD2; CDR3nt: TGTGCCAGCAGCTTGCCGGGAGGAAGGGACACAGATACGCAGTATTTT; CDR3aa: CASSLPGGRDTDTQYF
abundance: -; v_gene: TRBV6-6; j_gene: TRBJ2-7; d_gene: -; CDR3nt: TGTGCCAGCAGTTACTCGATAGAAGACGAGCAGTACTTC; CDR3aa: CASSYSIEDEQYF
abundance: -; v_gene: TRBV6-5; j_gene: TRBJ2-3; d_gene: -; CDR3nt: TGTGCCAGCAAAGTCGGTTTCCTCACAGATACGCAGTATTTT; CDR3aa: CASKVGFLTDTQYF
abundance: -; v_gene: TRBV7-2; j_gene: TRBJ2-2; d_gene: TRBD2; CDR3nt: TGTGCCAGCAGTTCGAAGTTGGGACTAGCGAACACCGGGGAGCTGTTTTTT; CDR3aa: CASSSKLGLANTGELFF
abundance: once; v_gene: TRBV7-3; j_gene: TRBJ1-2; d_gene: -; CDR3nt: TGTGCCAGCAGCTTAGGTCCAGGGCAAGGCTACACCTTC; CDR3aa: CASSLGPGQGYTF
abundance: -; v_gene: TRBV28; j_gene: TRBJ1-5; d_gene: -; CDR3nt: TGTGCCTCGCTAGGAGGTCCCGGGGGGCAACGCAATCAGCCCCAGCATTTT; CDR3aa: CASLGGPGGQRNQPQHF
abundance: once; v_gene: TRBV3-1/TRBV3-2; j_gene: TRBJ2-7; d_gene: TRBD1; CDR3nt: TGTGCCAGCAGCCACTTCCGGGACAGGGCCTACGAGCAGTACTTC; CDR3aa: CASSHFRDRAYEQYF
abundance: -; v_gene: TRBV10-3; j_gene: TRBJ2-7; d_gene: -; CDR3nt: TGTGCCAACCTACAGGACCCCTACGAGCAGTACTTC; CDR3aa: CANLQDPYEQYF
abundance: -; v_gene: TRBV15; j_gene: TRBJ1-4; d_gene: TRBD1; CDR3nt: TGTGCCACCAGCAGGGTAACAGGGGCCGGAGAAAAACTGTTTTTT; CDR3aa: CATSRVTGAGEKLFF
abundance: -; v_gene: TRBV27; j_gene: TRBJ2-3; d_gene: -; CDR3nt: TGTGCCAGCAGCTACGGGATTGCAGATACGCAGTATTTT; CDR3aa: CASSYGIADTQYF
abundance: -; v_gene: TRBV6-5; j_gene: TRBJ1-4; d_gene: -; CDR3nt: TGTGCCGCCCAGACAACAACTAATGAAAAACTGTTTTTT; CDR3aa: CAAQTTTNEKLFF
abundance: few; v_gene: TRBV10-2; j_gene: TRBJ1-1; d_gene: -; CDR3nt: TGCGCCACCGGTCCCATCGCGGGGATGAACACTGAAGCTTTCTTT; CDR3aa: CATGPIAGMNTEAFF
abundance: -; v_gene: TRBV29-1; j_gene: TRBJ2-1; d_gene: -; CDR3nt: TGCAGCGTTGAGTTGCTAGCGCCTGAGCAGTTCTTC; CDR3aa: CSVELLAPEQFF
abundance: -; v_gene: TRBV9; j_gene: TRBJ2-1; d_gene: TRBD2; CDR3nt: TGTGCCAGCAGAGACAGAGCGGGAGTTGGATACAATGAGCAGTTCTTC; CDR3aa: CASRDRAGVGYNEQFF
abundance: -; v_gene: TRBV6-6; j_gene: TRBJ1-3; d_gene: -; CDR3nt: TGTGCCAGCACTCCTGAGTCAGGGAGGAACACCATATATTTT; CDR3aa: CASTPESGRNTIYF
abundance: -; v_gene: TRBV27; j_gene: TRBJ2-5; d_gene: TRBD2; CDR3nt: TGTGCCAGCAGTGGGACTAGCGGAGCCGGAATCCAAGAGACCCAGTACTTC; CDR3aa: CASSGTSGAGIQETQYF
abundance: once; v_gene: TRBV28; j_gene: TRBJ2-1; d_gene: TRBD2; CDR3nt: TGTGCCAGCAGTCCCCGACTAGCGCGAAGCTCCTACAATGAGCAGTTCTTC; CDR3aa: CASSPRLARSSYNEQFF
abundance: -; v_gene: TRBV12-3/TRBV12-4; j_gene: TRBJ2-1; d_gene: -; CDR3nt: TGTGCCAGCAGTTTGAACTTTTACAATGAGCAGTTCTTC; CDR3aa: CASSLNFYNEQFF
abundance: -; v_gene: TRBV20-1; j_gene: TRBJ1-2; d_gene: -; CDR3nt: TGCAGTGCTAGTGGGATCGGGGGAGGGTATGGCTACACCTTC; CDR3aa: CSASGIGGGYGYTF
abundance: few; v_gene: TRBV27; j_gene: TRBJ1-5; d_gene: -; CDR3nt: TGTGCCAGCAGCGACCAAGACAGACCCTATCAGCCCCAGCATTTT; CDR3aa: CASSDQDRPYQPQHF
abundance: -; v_gene: TRBV7-2; j_gene: TRBJ2-7; d_gene: -; CDR3nt: TGTGCCAGCAAACCAGCGGGCTTCTACGAGCAGTACTTC; CDR3aa: CASKPAGFYEQYF
abundance: -; v_gene: TRBV28; j_gene: TRBJ1-6; d_gene: TRBD1; CDR3nt: TGTGCCAGCACCCCAGGGGGAGCAGGATCACCCCTCCACTTT; CDR3aa: CASTPGGAGSPLHF
abundance: -; v_gene: TRBV6-1; j_gene: TRBJ1-2; d_gene: -; CDR3nt: TGTGCCAGCAGTGATTTGGGCCGGGGCTACACCTTC; CDR3aa: CASSDLGRGYTF
abundance: few; v_gene: TRBV30; j_gene: TRBJ2-2; d_gene: TRBD2; CDR3nt: TGTGCCTGGACTAGCGGGGCGAACACCGGGGAGCTGTTTTTT; CDR3aa: CAWTSGANTGELFF
abundance: -; v_gene: TRBV28; j_gene: TRBJ1-1; d_gene: -; CDR3nt: TGTGCCAGCAGTTTTCTTGCGGATAACTCTGAAGCTTTCTTT; CDR3aa: CASSFLADNSEAFF
abundance: -; v_gene: TRBV3-1/TRBV3-2; j_gene: TRBJ1-1; d_gene: TRBD1; CDR3nt: TGTGCCAGCAGACCCAGAGGACAGGGGAACACTGAAGCTTTCTTT; CDR3aa: CASRPRGQGNTEAFF
abundance: -; v_gene: TRBV7-9; j_gene: TRBJ1-1; d_gene: TRBD1; CDR3nt: TGTGCCAGTCGACAGGGGGTCACTGAAGCTTTCTTT; CDR3aa: CASRQGVTEAFF
abundance: -; v_gene: TRBV7-2; j_gene: TRBJ2-1; d_gene: TRBD2; CDR3nt: TGTGCCAGCAGCTTAGTGGGAGGGCCCTACAATGAGCAGTTCTTC; CDR3aa: CASSLVGGPYNEQFF
abundance: -; v_gene: TRBV14; j_gene: TRBJ2-7; d_gene: TRBD1; CDR3nt: TGTGCCAGCAGCCAAGGGACAGGAATCAGCGAGCAGTACTTC; CDR3aa: CASSQGTGISEQYF
abundance: -; v_gene: TRBV6-5; j_gene: TRBJ2-7; d_gene: -; CDR3nt: TGTGCCAGCAGTTCCACCGGGACACGGATGTTTTACGAGCAGTACTTC; CDR3aa: CASSSTGTRMFYEQYF
abundance: -; v_gene: TRBV24-1; j_gene: TRBJ2-1; d_gene: -; CDR3nt: TGTGCCACCACTCGGGATGAGCAGTTCTTC; CDR3aa: CATTRDEQFF
abundance: -; v_gene: TRBV7-3; j_gene: TRBJ2-3; d_gene: -; CDR3nt: TGTGCCAGCAGCTTAACCCCAGCGGGCCTCACAGATACGCAGTATTTT; CDR3aa: CASSLTPAGLTDTQYF
abundance: -; v_gene: TRBV28; j_gene: TRBJ2-5; d_gene: TRBD2; CDR3nt: TGTGCCAGTCTACCCCAGGGAGGGCGGCAAGAGACCCAGTACTTC; CDR3aa: CASLPQGGRQETQYF
abundance: -; v_gene: TRBV5-6; j_gene: TRBJ1-5; d_gene: TRBD1; CDR3nt: TGTGCCAGCAGCTTGGGACAGGGCGGCGGGGTAAGCAATCAGCCCCAGCATTTT; CDR3aa: CASSLGQGGGVSNQPQHF
abundance: -; v_gene: TRBV29-1; j_gene: TRBJ1-2; d_gene: -; CDR3nt: TGCAGCGTTGTCAGGGGCGGATGGGGTCTCTATGGCTACACCTTC; CDR3aa: CSVVRGGWGLYGYTF
abundance: -; v_gene: TRBV30; j_gene: TRBJ1-1; d_gene: -; CDR3nt: TGTGCCTGGAGTGTACGCCAGCGTAACACTGAAGCTTTCTTT; CDR3aa: CAWSVRQRNTEAFF
abundance: few; v_gene: TRBV7-2; j_gene: TRBJ1-2; d_gene: TRBD1; CDR3nt: TGTGCCAGCAGCTCCACAGGGGGGAGCTATGGCTACACCTTC; CDR3aa: CASSSTGGSYGYTF
abundance: -; v_gene: TRBV27; j_gene: TRBJ1-6; d_gene: -; CDR3nt: TGTGCCAGCAGTTTTTCAGACTCCTATAATTCACCCCTCCACTTT; CDR3aa: CASSFSDSYNSPLHF
abundance: -; v_gene: TRBV6-2/TRBV6-3; j_gene: TRBJ2-6; d_gene: -; CDR3nt: TGTGCCAGCAGTCCCCTGACAGGAATGGCCAACGTCCTGACTTTC; CDR3aa: CASSPLTGMANVLTF
abundance: -; v_gene: TRBV13; j_gene: TRBJ2-1; d_gene: -; CDR3nt: TGTGCCAGCAGCTTATCGGAGGGAAGATTGAATGAGCAGTTCTTC; CDR3aa: CASSLSEGRLNEQFF
abundance: -; v_gene: TRBV4-3; j_gene: TRBJ1-6; d_gene: -; CDR3nt: TGCGCCAGCAGCCAAGGGCGGGGGGTCAATTCACCCCTCCACTTT; CDR3aa: CASSQGRGVNSPLHF
abundance: -; v_gene: TRBV11-2; j_gene: TRBJ2-7; d_gene: -; CDR3nt: TGTGCCAGCAGCTTAGTAGGCGGCTCCGACGAGCAGTACTTC; CDR3aa: CASSLVGGSDEQYF